This entry lists 26 T cell receptor beta chains sequenced from one sample in a study of T-cell memory formation after mild COVID-19. From the 5' RACE reads, TCRdb called clonotypes with MiXCR, one entry per CDR3 protein. The sample lists around 320,000 distinct CDR3 sequences, over 25% occurring once. Input material: PBMCs or a T cell subset sorted from them (not recorded which). The receptors were sampled from an adult woman who had mild COVID-19 (a few samples of this study predate the infection). Cell type and time point are not known.

Only a few counts were recorded for this clonotype. The chain has TRBV7-9 and TRBJ2-7; the match to TRBD1 covers 7 bases. The V gene's germline CDR1 is SEHNR and CDR2 FQNEAQ (reference sequence). This CDR3 has 15 residues. After removal of 2 bases from V and 5 bases from J, the junction contained 9 bases not matched to a gene. The CDR3 sequence is CASSLSETGTNEQYF. CDR3 bases: TGTGCCAGCAGCTTATCGGAGACAGGGACCAACGAGCAGTACTTC.

The chain recombines TRBV24-1 with TRBJ2-1; 10 bases are shared with TRBD1. The CDR3 loop spans 15 amino acids. Trimming at V came to 4 bases and at J to 7 bases, leaving 6 bases not matched to a gene. The V gene's germline CDR1 is KGHDR and CDR2 SFDVKD. The CDR3 DNA reads as TGTGCCACCAGTGACCAGGACAGGGGGGAGAATGAGCAGTTCTTC. As protein: CATSDQDRGENEQFF.

The V and J genes are TRBV10-3 and TRBJ1-1; D not resolved. This CDR3 spans 16 amino acids. The ends were cut back, 4 bases at V and 1 base at J, with 16 bases in the middle. From germline, CDR1 is ENHRY and CDR2 SYGVKD. The CDR3 is CAISGGPRRGNTEAFF. As DNA, the CDR3 is TGTGCCATCAGTGGAGGGCCGAGGCGGGGGAACACTGAAGCTTTCTTT.

This clonotype was detected a few times. This chain links TRBV5-1 with TRBJ2-3; tentatively, D is TRBD2 (5 bases). The CDR3 is made up of 17 amino acids. V lost 0 bases, J lost 2 bases, and 16 bases lay in between. Germline V gene data show CDR1 as SGHRS and CDR2 as YFSETQ. DNA of the CDR3: TGCGCCAGCAGCTTGGCCAGCGCTAGCCTAGCCACAGATACGCAGTATTTT. As protein: CASSLASASLATDTQYF.

This clonotype was seen more than once but under ten times. The V call is TRBV5-1, the J call TRBJ2-7, with TRBD2 matching over 10 bases. Trimming removed 2 bases from V and 1 base from J; junction bases left unmatched: 3. This CDR3 has 15 residues. Germline V gene data show CDR1 as SGHRS and CDR2 as YFSETQ. CDR3 protein: CASSFSSGGSYEQYF. The CDR3 DNA reads as TGCGCCAGCAGCTTCTCTAGCGGGGGATCCTACGAGCAGTACTTC.

The genes are TRBV24-1 and TRBJ2-1; TRBD2 aligns across 9 bases. Germline CDR1 reads KGHDR; CDR2 reads SFDVKD. The CDR3 spans 15 residues. The J segment lost 6 bases and the V segment lost 5 bases, leaving 7 bases of the junction unmatched. DNA of the CDR3: TGTGCCACCAGTGTTAGCGGGAGAGACGTCAATGAGCAGTTCTTC. Encoded protein: CATSVSGRDVNEQFF.

The chain uses TRBV3-1 and TRBJ2-3; 7 positions agree with TRBD2. The germline V gene encodes CDR1 LGHDT and CDR2 YNNKEL (reference sequence). The V and J ends lost 1 base and 5 bases, in that order; junction bases with no gene match: 9. The CDR3 runs to 16 residues. CDR3 protein: CASSQGGGILKDTQYF. CDR3 nucleotide sequence: TGTGCCAGCAGCCAAGGGGGAGGGATCTTAAAAGATACGCAGTATTTT.

The chain carries TRBV5-4 and TRBJ2-7; D could derive from TRBD1 or TRBD2 (5 bases each). Deletions cut 7 bases from V and 3 bases from J, with 14 bases between. Germline values: CDR1 SGHNT, CDR2 YYREEE (reference sequence). The CDR3 spans 13 residues. CDR3 residues: CASEGPPFYEQYF. Here the CDR3 DNA reads TGTGCCAGCGAGGGACCCCCGTTCTACGAGCAGTACTTC.

The sample holds a few counts of this clonotype. The chain employs TRBV12-3 or TRBV12-4 and TRBJ1-1; 7 bases map to TRBD1. The ends lost 5 bases at V and 5 bases at J; junction bases unmatched: 14. This CDR3 has 16 residues. The CDR3 DNA reads TGTGCCAGCAGTCCCCCCTGGACAGGCGGGGGTACTGAAGCTTTCTTT. As protein: CASSPPWTGGGTEAFF.

The V gene is TRBV18, the J gene TRBJ1-1; TRBD1 might be the D (6 bases). CDR3 length: 14 amino acids. Per germline, CDR1 KGHSH and CDR2 LQKENI. V gave up 2 bases and J gave up 3 bases, with 10 bases separating them. CDR3 DNA: TGTGCCAGCTCACCAAGGACAGAGGACACTGAAGCTTTCTTT. Amino acid sequence: CASSPRTEDTEAFF. Filled out from reference TRBV18 and TRBJ1-1, the complete variable domain reads NAGVMQNPRHLVRRRGQEARLRCSPMKGHSHVYWYRQLPEEGLKFMVYLQKENIIDESGMPKERFSAEFPKEGPSILRIQQVVRGDSAAYFCASSPRTEDTEAFFGQGTRLTVV.

Only a few counts were recorded for this clonotype. V gene TRBV7-8 combines with J gene TRBJ1-5; weak D call: TRBD1 (5 bases). Germline CDR1 is SGHVS and CDR2 is FQNEAQ. CDR3 length: 15 residues. Trimming removed 5 bases from V and 3 bases from J, with 14 bases in between. Here the CDR3 reads CASSAGGSANQPQHF. CDR3 nucleotides: TGTGCCAGCAGCGCGGGGGGGAGTGCCAATCAGCCCCAGCATTTT.

This clonotype was counted a few times. This chain links TRBV27 with TRBJ2-2, with D maybe TRBD1 (6 bases). CDR3 length: 13 residues. Germline-derived CDR1 and CDR2 are MNHEY and SMNVEV (reference sequence). Trimming took off 6 bases at V and 7 bases at J, with 12 bases between the two ends. The CDR3 DNA reads as TGTGCCAGCAGCCCCGAGGGGGTCGGGGAGCTGTTTTTT. It is translated as CASSPEGVGELFF.

The J gene is TRBJ2-7, the V gene TRBV6-5; D not resolved. There are 13 residues in the CDR3. V lost 6 bases to trimming and J lost 0 bases, with 9 bases between them. CDR1 is MNHEY and CDR2 is SVGAGI in the germline V gene. The CDR3 is CASRFLSSYEQYF. CDR3 nucleotides: TGTGCCAGCAGATTTCTTAGCTCCTACGAGCAGTACTTC.

J is TRBJ2-7 and V is TRBV25-1; TRBD1 matches at 11 bases. CDR1 is MGHDK and CDR2 is SYGVNS in the germline V gene. With 5 bases clipped from V and 2 bases from J, the junction kept 5 bases outside the gene matches. The CDR3 has 15 amino acids. DNA for the CDR3: TGTGCCAGCAGTCAAGCGGGACAGGGGGCCTACGAGCAGTACTTC. Its translation is CASSQAGQGAYEQYF.

The V and J genes are TRBV7-9 and TRBJ2-5; the match to TRBD1 covers 7 bases. The V segment lost 2 bases and the J segment 2 bases; nucleotides outside the gene matches: 5. The CDR3 is made up of 15 amino acids. CDR1 SEHNR and CDR2 FQNEAQ come from the germline V gene (reference sequence). The CDR3 DNA sequence: TGTGCCAGCAGCTTACCACGGACAGGACAAGAGACCCAGTACTTC. This translates into CASSLPRTGQETQYF.

The rearrangement uses TRBV24-1 and TRBJ2-1, with a weak D call TRBD1 (5 bases). V was shortened by 2 bases and J by 5 bases, with 6 bases between the two germline ends. The CDR3 sequence is 13 residues long. The germline gives CDR1 KGHDR, CDR2 SFDVKD. CDR3 coding DNA: TGTGCCACCAGTGATTGGGGCGACAATGAGCAGTTCTTC. It yields the protein CATSDWGDNEQFF.

This chain joins TRBV9 and TRBJ1-2, with 8 bases identical to TRBD1. Germline-derived CDR1 and CDR2 are SGDLS and YYNGEE. Trimming cost V 0 bases and J 4 bases; bases outside gene matches: 5. The CDR3 is 15 amino acids. The CDR3, as DNA: TGTGCCAGCAGCGTAGGGACAGGGCGGGGCTATGGCTACACCTTC. Translating it yields CASSVGTGRGYGYTF. Looking up the rest from reference TRBV9 and TRBJ1-2 gives the full variable domain: DSGVTQTPKHLITATGQRVTLRCSPRSGDLSVYWYQQSLDQGLQFLIQYYNGEERAKGNILERFSAQQFPDLHSELNLSSLELGDSALYFCASSVGTGRGYGYTFGSGTRLTVV.

This clonotype has only a few counts. The CDR3 DNA reads TGTGCCAGCAGCTCAGGCCCGAGGGTTAGCACAGATACGCAGTATTTT. This translates into CASSSGPRVSTDTQYF. This chain links TRBV11-2 with TRBJ2-3; a weak D match, TRBD2 (5 bases). The germline V gene encodes CDR1 SGHAT and CDR2 FQNNGV. The CDR3 totals 16 residues. The germline V and J ends were trimmed by 4 bases and 0 bases, with 14 bases remaining between them. Based on the CDR3 plus reference TRBV11-2 and TRBJ2-3, the full variable domain is EAGVAQSPRYKIIEKRQSVAFWCNPISGHATLYWYQQILGQGPKLLIQFQNNGVVDDSQLPKDRFSAERLKGVDSTLKIQPAKLEDSAVYLCASSSGPRVSTDTQYFGPGTRLTVL.

The CDR3 is CASSWGTGGAEQYF. In nucleotides, the CDR3 is TGTGCCAGCAGCTGGGGGACAGGAGGGGCCGAGCAGTACTTC. The gene calls are TRBV5-5 and TRBJ2-7; 8 bases line up with TRBD1. Germline V gene data show CDR1 as SGHKS and CDR2 as YYEKEE (reference sequence). The CDR3 contains 14 residues. Trimming took 3 bases from V and 6 from J; bases not matched to a gene: 8.

The chain has TRBV4-1 and TRBJ1-1; D unresolved. There are 14 residues in the CDR3. CDR1 and CDR2 from the germline V gene are MGHRA and YSYEKL. Trimming left V 2 bases short and J 5 bases short, with 12 bases between. Here the CDR3 reads CASSQTAPRTEAFF. CDR3 nucleotide sequence: TGCGCCAGCAGCCAAACAGCTCCACGGACTGAAGCTTTCTTT.

This clonotype was seen only a few times. J is TRBJ2-3 and V is TRBV3-1; 10 bases are a match to TRBD2. CDR1 is LGHDT and CDR2 is YNNKEL in the germline V gene (reference sequence). V dropped 3 bases and J dropped 2; count of bases not matched to a gene: 8. This CDR3 spans 17 amino acids. The CDR3 DNA reads as TGTGCCAGCAGCCAGGAGATAGCGGGGGGCCCCACAGATACGCAGTATTTT. This translates into CASSQEIAGGPTDTQYF.

This clonotype was seen only once. The V gene is TRBV15, the J gene TRBJ1-2; tentative D call: TRBD1 (5 bases). The V and J ends lost 0 bases and 2 bases respectively, with 7 bases between them. The CDR3 sequence is 14 residues long. CDR1 and CDR2 from the germline V gene are LNHNV and YYDKDF (reference sequence). The CDR3 spells CATSRDPGNYGYTF. CDR3 DNA: TGTGCCACCAGCAGAGATCCAGGGAACTATGGCTACACCTTC.

This clonotype has a handful of counts. This chain uses TRBV20-1 with TRBJ2-2, with 7 bases matching TRBD2. The ends lost 6 bases at V and 1 base at J; junction bases unmatched: 8. CDR3 length: 15 residues. Per germline, CDR1 DFQATT and CDR2 SNEGSKA (reference sequence). CDR3 bases: TGCAGTGCCCGAGGGGAGGGAAAGAACACCGGGGAGCTGTTTTTT. This sequence encodes CSARGEGKNTGELFF.

The CDR3 reads CASRNGQGESYEQYF. CDR3 DNA: TGTGCCAGCAGAAACGGACAGGGCGAATCCTACGAGCAGTACTTC. This chain joins TRBV6-2 or TRBV6-3 and TRBJ2-7; the match to TRBD1 covers 8 bases. J gave up 1 base and V 6 bases, and 8 bases lay outside the gene matches. From germline, CDR1 is MNHEY and CDR2 SVGEGT. This CDR3 is 15 amino acids long.

This clonotype was seen more than once but under ten times. The CDR3 loop is CASTLGQYQPQHF. The CDR3 nucleotides are TGTGCCAGCACCTTGGGACAGTATCAGCCCCAGCATTTT. The gene calls are TRBV7-2 and TRBJ1-5, with TRBD1 identical over 7 bases. Germline CDR1 reads SGHTA; CDR2 reads FQGNSA. The CDR3 contains 13 residues. V lost 7 bases to trimming and J lost 5 bases; unmatched junction nucleotides: 5.

This clonotype has a single count. This chain links TRBV30 with TRBJ2-2; 8 positions agree with TRBD1. This CDR3 is 14 amino acids long. Germline V gene data show CDR1 as GTSNPN and CDR2 as SVGIG (reference sequence). CDR3 nucleotide sequence: TGTGCGCGGAGACAGGGGTTAAACACCGGGGAGCTGTTTTTT. This sequence encodes CARRQGLNTGELFF.